This TCR beta chain was profiled in a study of tumor-infiltrating lymphocytes in primary liver carcinoma (dated by TCRdb to 2016 to 2017). About the full investigation: Hepatocellular carcinoma (four) or combined HCC and intrahepatic cholangiocarcinoma (one) was present in the five patients, who were three men and two women aged 30 to 69 years. The tumors of the five patients were staged as T1-T3 N0M0, with maximum diameters ranging from about 4 to 10 cm. Samples yielded roughly 3.5 to 7.13 million productive TCRbeta reads; read depth did not differ significantly between tissue types. For each liver tumor, the study sampled five regions along with adjacent normal tissue and blood, and applied TCRbeta repertoire sequencing, expression microarrays and whole-exome sequencing. A total of 35 or so specimens from 5 patients, comprising roughly 25 tumor regions, 5 adjacent noncancerous liver tissues and 5 peripheral blood samples, were covered by TCRbeta repertoire sequencing. To link TCRbeta repertoire diversity with the local molecular phenotype, the approximately 23 tumor region samples were profiled using Agilent mRNA microarrays. High reproducibility was observed for the technical replicate repertoires, with mean shared-clone rates approximately 0.9 and correlation coefficients above 0.95. Results the study describes overall, beyond this receptor: Consistent with antigen-driven expansion, pairs of tumor regions showed higher repertoire overlap (mean about 36%) than either tumor-adjacent pairs (around 17%) or tumor-blood pairs (approximately 15%). Because only the TCR beta chain was sequenced and unpaired alpha chains were not captured, true repertoire diversity is likely underestimated. Compared with blood, tumors had a significantly larger share of the repertoire taken up by the top 250 clones (p = 0.039). Comparison of CD4+ and CD8+ T cell repertoires was precluded by the use of bulk unsorted samples. Only about 7.5-24% of top clones were found in all five regions of a tumor, suggesting spatial heterogeneity of tumor-infiltrating T cells. The study included only a few patients, and the authors note findings should be validated in a larger study.

Including the terminal cysteine and phenylalanine, the CDR3 comprises 12 residues. Of the read, only the CDR3 DNA is kept; its 36 bases are in frame from base 1. V is pared back by 8 bases and J by 10 bases, with 21 bases lying between the germline termini. CDR1 and CDR2 are drawn from the germline V gene: SQVTM, ANQGSEA. As concerns this clonotype: Its antigen specificity is not known. No clone much larger than this one lies a single base away; base qualities are absent.

Total RNA and DNA were co-extracted without cell sorting from approximately 20-30 mg of bulk tissue using the AllPrep DNA/RNA mini kit. Roughly five patients with histopathologically diagnosed primary liver carcinoma underwent surgical resection in China between November 2015 and 2016. At the time of sampling, the patients had chronic HBV infection and had not received any treatment. Five spatially separated regions were sampled per tumor: superior, inferior, left-lateral and right-lateral poles, plus the tumor centre. Histological examination found more than 80% viable tumor cells in every tumor sample. Fresh tumor and adjacent tissue pieces were bisected, with one half stored in RNAlater at -80 degrees C and the other half sent for histology. A constant-region primer and ProtoScript II reverse transcriptase were used to reverse-transcribe TCRbeta-specific cDNA from around 540 ng total RNA. Three nested multiplex PCR rounds, following a slightly modified ARM-PCR procedure, were used to build the TCRbeta libraries. The first two PCR rounds used multiplex TRBV1-TRBV30 forward primers with a Cbeta reverse primer, each for approximately 9 cycles. A final 25-cycle PCR with Deep VentR polymerase added sample barcodes and Illumina adapters. Before sequencing, amplicons of 200-500 bp were purified from gel using a QIAquick gel extraction kit. An Illumina HiSeq 2500 was used to sequence the TCRbeta amplicons with 250-bp paired-end reads. The source study handled its data this way. Reads were quality-trimmed with Trimmomatic v0.33, and paired reads were merged with FLASH v1.2.11 to recover full CDR3 sequences. V, D and J germline segments were assigned to the rearranged TCRbeta sequences using MiGEC v1.2.1b. Clonotype statistics, along with Shannon-Wiener diversity indices, were calculated using VDJtools v1.0.0. Except for diversity analysis, only the 250 most abundant clonotypes of each sample were used in subsequent analyses to reduce sampling bias. TCRdb passed the public sequencing reads through fastp at Q25 and MiXCR, retaining productive beta sequences. CDR3 protein duplicates are merged, each entry listing the most common genes and DNA. TCRdb's processing, not the study's, gives the V and J calls here. In all, the sample holds 99,000 or so distinct CDR3 sequences, and over 55% of those were seen once. In total, the top ten clones hold approximately 10% of the sample.

Sequences were obtained from liver tumor tissue from sampling region 5. The cell subset or site label, as the study defines it: tumor region T5, tumor centre. Recombination linked TRBV29-1 to TRBJ2-7; a weak D assignment points to TRBD2 (6 bases agree). The TCR originated in a woman aged 60-70 years with primary liver carcinoma and hepatitis B virus infection. The CDR3: CSHQTRRGEQYF. In nucleotide form, the sequence is TGCAGCCATCAGACTAGGAGGGGCGAACAGTACTTC.